A selection of T cell receptor beta chains follows, all from one sample in a study of blood T cell repertoires in COVID-19. Sequencing was performed with immunoSEQ multiplex PCR; in TCRdb, only in-frame clones are kept and a portion is missing. This sample has some 62,000 clones, with about 76% found just once. The sequencing input was peripheral blood. These receptors were obtained from a human donor in a cohort sampled during active COVID-19. CDR3s include the opening cysteine and the closing phenylalanine or tryptophan.

V: TRBV7-6
length: 15
J: TRBJ1-1
CDR3: CASSLEVGGGTEAFF

V: TRBV3-1/TRBV3-2
length: 16
J: TRBJ1-4
CDR3: CASSQGTGQGNEKLFF

V: TRBV19
length: 15
J: TRBJ1-5
CDR3: CASSVRTESNQPQHF

V: TRBV5-4
length: 14
J: TRBJ2-7
CDR3: CASSPNWGLGEQYF

V: TRBV10-1
length: 14
J: TRBJ2-5
CDR3: CASSKTGFQETQYF

V: TRBV19
length: 12
J: TRBJ2-2
CDR3: CASNQGVRELFF

V: TRBV5-1
length: 15
J: TRBJ2-3
CDR3: CASSLGLADTDTQYF

V: TRBV6-6
length: 15
J: TRBJ2-3
CDR3: CASSPRTGGDRTQYF

V: TRBV2
length: 16
J: TRBJ1-6
CDR3: CASRTMGASYNSPLHF

V: TRBV7-9
length: 14
J: TRBJ2-2
CDR3: CASSLVGSTGELFF

V: TRBV30
length: 17
J: TRBJ2-1
CDR3: CAWRLGPTGAYYNEQFF

V: TRBV5-1
length: 14
J: TRBJ2-1
CDR3: CASATASVYNEQFF

V: TRBV30
length: 17
J: TRBJ1-6
CDR3: CALSGTGGWIDNSPLHF

V: TRBV12-5
length: 16
J: TRBJ2-3
CDR3: CASALGRGASTDTQYF

V: TRBV4-1
length: 14
J: TRBJ2-7
CDR3: CASSSSTGYYEQYF

V: TRBV7-3
length: 15
J: TRBJ2-5
CDR3: CASSLNGGIQETQYF

V: TRBV5-1
length: 16
J: TRBJ2-3
CDR3: CASSRSVSRGLDTQYF

V: TRBV11-1
length: 14
J: TRBJ2-2
CDR3: CASSLGLAAGELFF

V: TRBV5-1
length: 15
J: TRBJ2-1
CDR3: CASSPQTGTYNEQFF

V: TRBV19
length: 14
J: TRBJ2-2
CDR3: CASSKAGNTGELFF

V: TRBV10-3
length: 16
J: TRBJ1-5
CDR3: CAISESGGRIFQPQHF

V: TRBV18
length: 19
J: TRBJ2-7
CDR3: CASSQMEPGLAGGGYEQYF

V: TRBV5-1
length: 14
J: TRBJ1-1
CDR3: CASSLGEVNTEAFF

V: TRBV30
length: 12
J: TRBJ2-7
CDR3: CAWTPGDREQYF

V: TRBV6-6
length: 15
J: TRBJ2-2
CDR3: CASRISGGDTGELFF

V: TRBV3-1/TRBV3-2
length: 18
J: TRBJ2-6
CDR3: CASSHDGPGCSGANVLTF

V: TRBV24-1
length: 20
J: TRBJ2-6
CDR3: CATSDTTSGGTRGGANVLTF

V: TRBV30
length: 14
J: TRBJ2-5
CDR3: CAWIGPGQGETQYF